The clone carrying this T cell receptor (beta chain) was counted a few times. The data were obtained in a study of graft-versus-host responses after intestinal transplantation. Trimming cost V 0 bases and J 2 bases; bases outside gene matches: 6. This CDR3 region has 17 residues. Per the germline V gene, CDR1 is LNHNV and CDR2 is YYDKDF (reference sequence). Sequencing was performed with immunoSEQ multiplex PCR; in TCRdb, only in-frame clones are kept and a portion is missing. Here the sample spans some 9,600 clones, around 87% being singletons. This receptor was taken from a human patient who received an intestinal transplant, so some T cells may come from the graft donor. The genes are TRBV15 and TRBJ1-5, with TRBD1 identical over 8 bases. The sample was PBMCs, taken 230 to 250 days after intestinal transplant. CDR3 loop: CATSRDGGGQGNQPQHF. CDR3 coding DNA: TGTGCCACCAGCAGAGATGGAGGGGGACAGGGCAATCAGCCCCAGCATTTT.